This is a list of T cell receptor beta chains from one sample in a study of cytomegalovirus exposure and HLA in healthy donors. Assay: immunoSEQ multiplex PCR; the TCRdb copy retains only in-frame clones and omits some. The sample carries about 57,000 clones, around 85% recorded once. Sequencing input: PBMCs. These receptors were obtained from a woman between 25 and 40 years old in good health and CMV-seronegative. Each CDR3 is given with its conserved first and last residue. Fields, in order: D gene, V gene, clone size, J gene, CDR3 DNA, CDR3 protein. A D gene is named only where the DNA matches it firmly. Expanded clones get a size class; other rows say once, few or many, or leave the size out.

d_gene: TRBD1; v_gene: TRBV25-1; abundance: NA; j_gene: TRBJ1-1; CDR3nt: TGTGCCAGCAGAGGGACAGGGAGAGGAACTGAAGCTTTCTTT; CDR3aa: CASRGTGRGTEAFF
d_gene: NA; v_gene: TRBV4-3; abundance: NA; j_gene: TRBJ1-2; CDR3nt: TGCGCCAGCAGCCAAGAGGGGGGAGTTAGGGACTATGGCTACACCTTC; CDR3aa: CASSQEGGVRDYGYTF
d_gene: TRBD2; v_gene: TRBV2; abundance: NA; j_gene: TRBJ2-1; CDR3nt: TGTGCCAGCAGTGGTCTAGCGGGGCAACAGGAGCAGTTCTTC; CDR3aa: CASSGLAGQQEQFF
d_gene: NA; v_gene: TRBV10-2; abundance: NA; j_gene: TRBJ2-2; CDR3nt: TGCGCCAGCAGTGAGACAGCGGGTACCACCGGGGAGCTGTTTTTT; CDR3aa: CASSETAGTTGELFF
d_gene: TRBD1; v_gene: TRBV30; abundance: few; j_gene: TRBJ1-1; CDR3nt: TGTGCCTGGGACGGACAGGGTTTTGAAGCTTTCTTT; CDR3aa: CAWDGQGFEAFF
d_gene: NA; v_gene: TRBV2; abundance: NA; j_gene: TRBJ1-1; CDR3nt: TGTGCCAGCAGAGTACAGGGTGTGAACACTGAAGCTTTCTTT; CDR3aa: CASRVQGVNTEAFF
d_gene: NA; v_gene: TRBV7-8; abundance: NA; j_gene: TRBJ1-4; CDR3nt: TGTGCCAGCAGCCAACCGACTACGGGAAAACTGTTTTTT; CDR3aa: CASSQPTTGKLFF
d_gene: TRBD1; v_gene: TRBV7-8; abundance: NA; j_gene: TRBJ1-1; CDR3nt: TGTGCCAGCAGCTTAAGATTTCGGGACAGGGCAAACACTGAAGCTTTCTTT; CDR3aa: CASSLRFRDRANTEAFF
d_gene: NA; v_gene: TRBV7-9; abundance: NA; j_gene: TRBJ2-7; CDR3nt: TGTGCCAGCAGCCCACTAGGCGGGCAGTTGCACTCCTACGAGCAGTACTTC; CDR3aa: CASSPLGGQLHSYEQYF
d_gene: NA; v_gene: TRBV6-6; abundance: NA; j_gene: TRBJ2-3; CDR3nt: TGTGCCGGGGCAGGGGCCTTGAGCACAGATACGCAGTATTTT; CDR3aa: CAGAGALSTDTQYF
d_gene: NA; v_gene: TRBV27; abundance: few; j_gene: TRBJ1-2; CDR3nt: TGTGCCAGCAGTTTAAGTTTCCGGGGGGAAGGCTACACCTTC; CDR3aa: CASSLSFRGEGYTF
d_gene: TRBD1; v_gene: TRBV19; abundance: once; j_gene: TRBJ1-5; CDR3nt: TGTGCCAGTAGTATAGAGGCAGGGGGTAACAATCAGCCCCAGCATTTT; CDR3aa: CASSIEAGGNNQPQHF
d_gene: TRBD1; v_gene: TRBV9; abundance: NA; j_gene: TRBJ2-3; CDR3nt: TGTGCCAGCAGCGTCGGACAGGCTAGCACAGATACGCAGTATTTT; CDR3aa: CASSVGQASTDTQYF
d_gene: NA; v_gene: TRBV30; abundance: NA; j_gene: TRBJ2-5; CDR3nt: TGTGCCTGGAGTCCAAGGGGGATCAGGACCCAGTACTTC; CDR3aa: CAWSPRGIRTQYF
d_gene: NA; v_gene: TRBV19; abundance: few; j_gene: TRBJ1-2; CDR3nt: TGTGCCAGTAGTATAGAAAGGCGGGGGCTGGATGGCTACACCTTC; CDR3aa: CASSIERRGLDGYTF
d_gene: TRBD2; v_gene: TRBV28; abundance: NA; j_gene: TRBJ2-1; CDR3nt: TGTGCCAGCAGTTTAGCCTCACTAGCGGGGGTATACAATGAGCAGTTCTTC; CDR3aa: CASSLASLAGVYNEQFF
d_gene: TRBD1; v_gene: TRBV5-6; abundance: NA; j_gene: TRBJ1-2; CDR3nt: TGTGCCAGCAGCTTAAAGACAGGGATGGCGGGTGGCTACACCTTC; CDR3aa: CASSLKTGMAGGYTF